Given below is one T cell receptor (beta chain) in context. Its antigen is not identified. This entry is derived from a study of T cell responses to AZD1222 COVID-19 vaccine. General study findings and limits: Spike was spanned by vaccine-associated CD4 TCRs, with dominance at 160-218 and 743-854. Repertoire samples came only from after the peak T cell response.

The CDR3 spans 14 residues. Germline CDR1 ENHRY, CDR2 SYGVKD. Trimming stripped 2 bases from V and 4 bases from J, with 12 bases between. Libraries were prepared by immunoSEQ multiplex PCR; TCRdb keeps only in-frame clonotypes and omits some of them. The table records more than 140,000 clones, approximately 90% of them present only once. This TCR was sampled from an adult in good health. V usage is TRBV10-3 and J usage is TRBJ2-7; maybe TRBD1 (6 bases). Source: peripheral blood, taken on day 0 of AZD1222 vaccination. The CDR3 reads CAISEMAGAYEQYF. DNA for the CDR3: TGTGCCATCAGTGAGATGGCAGGGGCATACGAGCAGTACTTC.